A selection of T cell receptor beta chains follows, all from one sample in a study of cytomegalovirus exposure and HLA in healthy donors. Libraries were prepared by immunoSEQ multiplex PCR; TCRdb keeps only in-frame clonotypes and omits some of them. The repertoire holds some 130,000 clones, with more than 70% as singletons. The sample comprised PBMCs. The receptors shown here come from a woman in her sixties in good health and CMV-seronegative. Each CDR3 is given with its conserved first and last residue. A D gene is named only where the DNA matches it firmly. A clone size is listed for some rows: how often the clone was seen (once, few, many), or a class if it is expanded.

NA	TRBV9	NA	TRBJ1-5	TGTGCCAGCAGCGTAGAGGCAGGGTATCAGCCCCAGCATTTT	CASSVEAGYQPQHF
NA	TRBV30	NA	TRBJ1-1	TGTGCCTGGATGCGGGGCCCGAACACTGAAGCTTTCTTT	CAWMRGPNTEAFF
NA	TRBV7-9	NA	TRBJ1-2	TGTTCCAGCAGCAAGAACTTCGACAAAGCTAACTATGGCTACACCTTC	CSSSKNFDKANYGYTF
TRBD2	TRBV11-3	few	TRBJ2-3	TGTGCCAGCAGTCACGGACTAGCGAGCACAGATACGCAGTATTTT	CASSHGLASTDTQYF
TRBD2	TRBV5-1	NA	TRBJ2-1	TGCGCCAGCAGCTTGGTCGGCGGGGGGAGTGAGCAGTTCTTC	CASSLVGGGSEQFF
NA	TRBV1	NA	TRBJ1-2	TGCACCAGCAGCCGACCGGGACAGGGGGCGCTTGAGTATGGCTACACCTTC	CTSSRPGQGALEYGYTF
NA	TRBV6-1	NA	TRBJ2-1	TGTGCCAGCAGTGGCCACAGGGTAGAGCAGTTCTTC	CASSGHRVEQFF
NA	TRBV5-1	once	TRBJ2-1	TGCGCCAGCAGCTTCTTGCAGGGTCGGACCTACAATGAGCAGTTCTTC	CASSFLQGRTYNEQFF
NA	TRBV6-5	once	TRBJ1-5	TGTGCCAGCAGTCCCGGGTATCAGCCCCAGCATTTT	CASSPGYQPQHF
NA	TRBV6-6	NA	TRBJ1-6	TGTGCCACCAGTGGGCAGACCTATAATTCACCCCTCCACTTT	CATSGQTYNSPLHF
NA	TRBV7-3	NA	TRBJ1-6	TGTGCCAGCAGCTTAACCAGGGAGGTGACCTCACCCCTCCACTTT	CASSLTREVTSPLHF
NA	TRBV5-1	few	TRBJ1-2	TGCGCCAGCAGCTTGGGGGTAGGGGCCCCCGGATGGTATGGCTACACCTTC	CASSLGVGAPGWYGYTF
NA	TRBV19	NA	TRBJ1-1	TGTGCCAGTAGTATAGGAGGGCTGAGGGCTTTCTTT	CASSIGGLRAFF
TRBD2	TRBV7-3	NA	TRBJ2-7	TGTGCCAGCAGCAGGGGACTAGCGGGAGATATCGAGCAGTACTTC	CASSRGLAGDIEQYF
TRBD1	TRBV30	NA	TRBJ1-1	TGTGCCCCCCTCCAGCGGACAGGGGACAGAAGTATTCAAAGTGAAGCTTTCTTT	CAPLQRTGDRSIQSEAFF
NA	TRBV7-3	NA	TRBJ2-5	TGTGCCAGCAGCCGAGGACAGAGTGAGACCCAGTACTTC	CASSRGQSETQYF
NA	TRBV18	NA	TRBJ2-7	TGTGCCAGCTCACCAATATCGACAGCCTACGAGCAGTACTTC	CASSPISTAYEQYF
NA	TRBV25-1	NA	TRBJ2-7	TGTGCCAGCTCCCCTTGGGCCACAGGTTCGCGGTCCTACGAGCAGTACTTC	CASSPWATGSRSYEQYF
TRBD1	TRBV5-4	NA	TRBJ2-4	TGTGCCAGCAGCACCGGACAGGGAAGGGCCAAAAACATTCAGTACTTC	CASSTGQGRAKNIQYF
TRBD1	TRBV5-1	NA	TRBJ1-2	TGCGCCAGCAGCTTGAATCCCGGGACAGGATATGGCTACACCTTC	CASSLNPGTGYGYTF
NA	TRBV6-1	once	TRBJ2-5	TGTGCCAGCAGTGAAAGTCCTGGAGGGAGTCGGAAGGCTGGAGAGACCCAGTACTTC	CASSESPGGSRKAGETQYF
NA	TRBV5-4	NA	TRBJ1-1	TGTGCCAGCAGCCACAGGGTACGGACTGAAGCTTTCTTT	CASSHRVRTEAFF
TRBD1	TRBV28	once	TRBJ1-5	TGTGCCAGCAGTTCAACAGGGGGAATCAATCAGCCCCAGCATTTT	CASSSTGGINQPQHF
NA	TRBV5-1	NA	TRBJ2-5	TGCGCCAGCAGCTTGGTCAGAGACACCGAGCAAGAGACCCAGTACTTC	CASSLVRDTEQETQYF
NA	TRBV18	few	TRBJ2-1	TGTGCCAGCTCACCAGACAGGGAGCAGTTCTTC	CASSPDREQFF
TRBD1	TRBV7-3	NA	TRBJ1-5	TGTGCCAGCAGTGTCGAAGGGGGCTTTAGCAATCAGCCCCAGCATTTT	CASSVEGGFSNQPQHF
TRBD2	TRBV10-3	NA	TRBJ2-2	TGTGCCATCAGTGCTATCCGGACTAGCGGGAGGGTCACCGGGGAGCTGTTTTTT	CAISAIRTSGRVTGELFF
NA	TRBV6-1	NA	TRBJ1-3	TGTGCCAGCTCCACGGGGGGTACTGGAAACACCATATATTTT	CASSTGGTGNTIYF
NA	TRBV11-2	NA	TRBJ1-4	TGTGCCAGCAGCTTAGGGTTCGACAGGCGGGGGGAAAAACTGTTTTTT	CASSLGFDRRGEKLFF
TRBD2	TRBV27	few	TRBJ2-5	TGTGCCAGCAGACGAGCGGGAGTGGAAGAGACCCAGTACTTC	CASRRAGVEETQYF
NA	TRBV6-1	NA	TRBJ1-1	TGTGCCAGCAGCGTAGGCGGATACACTGAAGCTTTCTTT	CASSVGGYTEAFF